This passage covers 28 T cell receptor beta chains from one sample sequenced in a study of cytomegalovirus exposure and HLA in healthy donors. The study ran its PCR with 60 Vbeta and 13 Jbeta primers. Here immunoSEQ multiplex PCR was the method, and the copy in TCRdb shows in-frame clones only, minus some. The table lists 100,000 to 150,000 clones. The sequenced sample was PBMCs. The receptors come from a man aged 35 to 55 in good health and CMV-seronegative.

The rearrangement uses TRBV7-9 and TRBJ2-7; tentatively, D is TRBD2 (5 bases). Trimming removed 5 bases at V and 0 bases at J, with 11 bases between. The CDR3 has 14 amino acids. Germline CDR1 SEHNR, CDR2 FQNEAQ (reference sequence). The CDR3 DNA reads TGTGCCAGCAGCAATACGGCGGGCTCCTACGAGCAGTACTTC. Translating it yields CASSNTAGSYEQYF.

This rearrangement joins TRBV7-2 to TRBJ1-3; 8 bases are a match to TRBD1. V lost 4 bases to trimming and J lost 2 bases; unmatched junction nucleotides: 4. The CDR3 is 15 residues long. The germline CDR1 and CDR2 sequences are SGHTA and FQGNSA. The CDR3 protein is CASSYDRGTGNTIYF. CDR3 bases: TGTGCCAGCAGCTATGACAGGGGAACTGGAAACACCATATATTTT.

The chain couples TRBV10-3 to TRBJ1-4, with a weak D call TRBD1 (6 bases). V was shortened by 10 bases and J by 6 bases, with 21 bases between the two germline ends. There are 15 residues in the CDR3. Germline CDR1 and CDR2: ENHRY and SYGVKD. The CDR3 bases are TGTGCCACCGCTACTCTGACAGGCCCTGATGAAAAACTGTTTTTT. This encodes CATATLTGPDEKLFF.

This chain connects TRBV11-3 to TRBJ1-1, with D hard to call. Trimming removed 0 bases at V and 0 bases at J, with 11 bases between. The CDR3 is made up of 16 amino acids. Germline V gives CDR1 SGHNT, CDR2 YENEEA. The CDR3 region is CASSLDGGSLNTEAFF. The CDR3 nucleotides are TGTGCCAGCAGCTTAGATGGCGGCAGCTTGAACACTGAAGCTTTCTTT. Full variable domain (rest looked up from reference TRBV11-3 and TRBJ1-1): EAGVVQSPRYKIIEKKQPVAFWCNPISGHNTLYWYLQNLGQGPELLIRYENEEAVDDSQLPKDRFSAERLKGVDSTLKIQPAELGDSAVYLCASSLDGGSLNTEAFFGQGTRLTVV.

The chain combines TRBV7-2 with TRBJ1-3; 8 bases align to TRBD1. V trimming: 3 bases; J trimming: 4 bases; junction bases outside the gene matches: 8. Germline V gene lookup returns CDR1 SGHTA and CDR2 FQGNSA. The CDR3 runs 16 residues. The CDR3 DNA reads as TGTGCCAGCAGCTTCTCGTCAGGGGGCGGCGGAAACACCATATATTTT. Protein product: CASSFSSGGGGNTIYF.

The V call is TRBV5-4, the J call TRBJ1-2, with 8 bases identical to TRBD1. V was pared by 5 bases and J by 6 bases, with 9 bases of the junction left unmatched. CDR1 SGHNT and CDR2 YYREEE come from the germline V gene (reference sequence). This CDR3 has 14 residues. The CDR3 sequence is CASSYRGQGHGYTF. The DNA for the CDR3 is TGTGCCAGCAGTTACCGAGGACAGGGACATGGCTACACCTTC.

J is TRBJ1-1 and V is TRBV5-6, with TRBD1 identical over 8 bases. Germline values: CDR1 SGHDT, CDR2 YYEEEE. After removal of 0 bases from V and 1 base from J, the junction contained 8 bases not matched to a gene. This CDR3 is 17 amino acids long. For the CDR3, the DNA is TGTGCCAGCAGCTTGGCTACCAGGGGGCGCGCGAACACTGAAGCTTTCTTT. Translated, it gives CASSLATRGRANTEAFF.

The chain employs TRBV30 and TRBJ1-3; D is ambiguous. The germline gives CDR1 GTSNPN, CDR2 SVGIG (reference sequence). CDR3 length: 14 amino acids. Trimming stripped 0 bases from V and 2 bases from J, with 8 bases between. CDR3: CAWSVRRAGNTIYF. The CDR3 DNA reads TGTGCCTGGAGTGTACGGAGGGCTGGAAACACCATATATTTT.

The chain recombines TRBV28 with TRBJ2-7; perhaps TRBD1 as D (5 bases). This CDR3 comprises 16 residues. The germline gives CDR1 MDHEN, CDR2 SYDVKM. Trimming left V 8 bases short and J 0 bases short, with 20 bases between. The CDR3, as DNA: TGTGCCAGCGGAGAAGCGAGGACAATACACTCCTACGAGCAGTACTTC. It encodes CASGEARTIHSYEQYF.

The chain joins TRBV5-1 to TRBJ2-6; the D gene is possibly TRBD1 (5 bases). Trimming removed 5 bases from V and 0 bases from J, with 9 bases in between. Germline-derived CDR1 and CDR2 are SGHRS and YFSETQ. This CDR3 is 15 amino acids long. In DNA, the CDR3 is TGCGCCAGCAGTTCAGACAGCTCTGGGGCCAACGTCCTGACTTTC. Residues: CASSSDSSGANVLTF.

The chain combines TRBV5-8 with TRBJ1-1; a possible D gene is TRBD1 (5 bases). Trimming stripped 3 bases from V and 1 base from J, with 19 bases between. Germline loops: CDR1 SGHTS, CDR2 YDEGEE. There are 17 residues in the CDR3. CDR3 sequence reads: CASSSLGTLVGNTEAFF. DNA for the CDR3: TGTGCCAGCAGCTCGTTAGGGACTCTGGTCGGGAACACTGAAGCTTTCTTT.

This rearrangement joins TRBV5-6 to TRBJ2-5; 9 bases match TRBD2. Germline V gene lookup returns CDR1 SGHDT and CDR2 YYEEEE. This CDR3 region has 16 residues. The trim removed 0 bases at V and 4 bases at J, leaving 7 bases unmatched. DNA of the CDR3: TGTGCCAGCAGCTTGGAGGTAGCGGGAGCCCCAGAGACCCAGTACTTC. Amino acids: CASSLEVAGAPETQYF.

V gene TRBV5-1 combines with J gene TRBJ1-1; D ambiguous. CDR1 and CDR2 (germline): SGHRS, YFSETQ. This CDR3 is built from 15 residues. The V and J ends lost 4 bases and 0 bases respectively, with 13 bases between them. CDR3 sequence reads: CASSPEEALNTEAFF. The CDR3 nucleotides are TGCGCCAGCAGCCCGGAGGAGGCGTTGAACACTGAAGCTTTCTTT.

The CDR3 protein is CASRRTGLRSPLHF. In nucleotides, the CDR3 is TGTGCCAGCAGACGGACAGGCCTTAGGTCACCCCTCCACTTT. This sequence joins TRBV7-3 and TRBJ1-6; 7 bases are shared with TRBD1. This CDR3 has 14 amino acids. The V segment lost 6 bases and the J segment 10 bases; nucleotides outside the gene matches: 9. CDR1 is SGHTA, CDR2 FQGTGA, per germline.

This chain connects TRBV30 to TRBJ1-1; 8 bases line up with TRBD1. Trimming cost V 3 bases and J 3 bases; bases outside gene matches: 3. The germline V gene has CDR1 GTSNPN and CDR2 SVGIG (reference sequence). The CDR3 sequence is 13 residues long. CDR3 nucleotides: TGTGCCTGGAGGCAGGGGGCTGACACTGAAGCTTTCTTT. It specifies CAWRQGADTEAFF. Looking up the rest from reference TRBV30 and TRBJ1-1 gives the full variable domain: SQTIHQWPATLVQPVGSPLSLECTVEGTSNPNLYWYRQAAGRGLQLLFYSVGIGQISSEVPQNLSASRPQDRQFILSSKKLLLSDSGFYLCAWRQGADTEAFFGQGTRLTVV.

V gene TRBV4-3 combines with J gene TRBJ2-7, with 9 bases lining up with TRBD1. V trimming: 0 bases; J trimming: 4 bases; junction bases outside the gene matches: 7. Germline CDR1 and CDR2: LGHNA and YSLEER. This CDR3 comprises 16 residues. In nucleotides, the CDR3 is TGCGCCAGCAGCCAAGAAGACGCCGGGACAGGGTACGAGCAGTACTTC. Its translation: CASSQEDAGTGYEQYF.

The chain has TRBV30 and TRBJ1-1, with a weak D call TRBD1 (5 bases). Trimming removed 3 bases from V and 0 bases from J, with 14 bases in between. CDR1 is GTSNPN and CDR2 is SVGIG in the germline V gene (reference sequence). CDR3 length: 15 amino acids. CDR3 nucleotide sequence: TGTGCCTGGAGCCCCGCAGGGTTTCTGAACACTGAAGCTTTCTTT. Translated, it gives CAWSPAGFLNTEAFF.

CDR3 nucleotides: TGTGCCAGCAGTCTAGACAGGGGATCCTACGAGCAGTACTTC. The encoded protein is CASSLDRGSYEQYF. The chain has TRBV27 and TRBJ2-7; 8 positions match TRBD1. With 5 bases clipped from V and 1 base from J, the junction kept 4 bases outside the gene matches. The germline gives CDR1 MNHEY, CDR2 SMNVEV (reference sequence). The CDR3 has 14 residues.

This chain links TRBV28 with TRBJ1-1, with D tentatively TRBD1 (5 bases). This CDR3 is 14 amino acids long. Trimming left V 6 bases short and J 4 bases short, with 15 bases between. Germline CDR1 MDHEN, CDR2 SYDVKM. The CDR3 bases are TGTGCCAGCAGGAGGACCGGGGGAGTCACTGAAGCTTTCTTT. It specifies CASRRTGGVTEAFF. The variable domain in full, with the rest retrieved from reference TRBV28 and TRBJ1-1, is DVKVTQSSRYLVKRTGEKVFLECVQDMDHENMFWYRQDPGLGLRLIYFSYDVKMKEKGDIPEGYSVSREKKERFSLILESASTNQTSMYLCASRRTGGVTEAFFGQGTRLTVV.

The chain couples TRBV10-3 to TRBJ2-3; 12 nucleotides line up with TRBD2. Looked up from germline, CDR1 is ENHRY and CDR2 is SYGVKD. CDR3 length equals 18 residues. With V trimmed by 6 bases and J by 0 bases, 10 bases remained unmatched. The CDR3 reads CAIRPGLAGTTSTDTQYF. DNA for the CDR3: TGTGCCATCAGACCGGGACTAGCGGGTACTACTAGCACAGATACGCAGTATTTT.

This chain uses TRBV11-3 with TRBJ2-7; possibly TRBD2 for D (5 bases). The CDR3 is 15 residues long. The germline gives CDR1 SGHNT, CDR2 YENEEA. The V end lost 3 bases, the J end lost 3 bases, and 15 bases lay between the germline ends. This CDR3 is CASSFSRTSYYEQYF. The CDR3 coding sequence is TGTGCCAGCAGCTTCTCCAGGACTTCTTACTACGAGCAGTACTTC.

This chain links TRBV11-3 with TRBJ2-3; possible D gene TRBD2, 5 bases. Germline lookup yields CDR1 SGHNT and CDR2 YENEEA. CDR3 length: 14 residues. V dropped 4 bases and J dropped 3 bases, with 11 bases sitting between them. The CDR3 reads CASSYGRVTDTQYF. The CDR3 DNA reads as TGTGCCAGCAGCTACGGGCGGGTGACAGATACGCAGTATTTT. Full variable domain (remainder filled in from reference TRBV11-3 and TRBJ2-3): EAGVVQSPRYKIIEKKQPVAFWCNPISGHNTLYWYLQNLGQGPELLIRYENEEAVDDSQLPKDRFSAERLKGVDSTLKIQPAELGDSAVYLCASSYGRVTDTQYFGPGTRLTVL.

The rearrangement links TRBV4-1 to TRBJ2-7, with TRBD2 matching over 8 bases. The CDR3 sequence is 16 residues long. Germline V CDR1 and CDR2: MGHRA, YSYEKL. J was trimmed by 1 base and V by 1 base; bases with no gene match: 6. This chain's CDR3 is CASSQGSGIESYEQYF. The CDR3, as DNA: TGCGCCAGCAGCCAAGGTAGCGGGATAGAGTCCTACGAGCAGTACTTC.

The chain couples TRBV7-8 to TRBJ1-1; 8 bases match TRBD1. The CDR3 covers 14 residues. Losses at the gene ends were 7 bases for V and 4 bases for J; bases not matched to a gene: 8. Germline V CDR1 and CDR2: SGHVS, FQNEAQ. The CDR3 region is CASINQGAGTEAFF. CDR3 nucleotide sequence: TGTGCCAGCATCAATCAGGGGGCCGGCACTGAAGCTTTCTTT.

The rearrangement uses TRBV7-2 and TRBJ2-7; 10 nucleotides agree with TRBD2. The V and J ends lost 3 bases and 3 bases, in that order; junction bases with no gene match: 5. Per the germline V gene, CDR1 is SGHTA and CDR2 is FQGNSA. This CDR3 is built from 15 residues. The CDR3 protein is CASSFGLAAHYEQYF. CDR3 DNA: TGTGCCAGCAGCTTTGGACTAGCGGCCCACTACGAGCAGTACTTC.

In nucleotides, the CDR3 is TGTGCCAGCAGCCCCCAGAGGGATTCTGGAAACACCATATATTTT. Protein: CASSPQRDSGNTIYF. V and J are TRBV7-9 and TRBJ1-3; D not certain. V gave up 5 bases and J gave up 1 base, with 12 bases separating them. CDR3 length: 15 amino acids. Germline loops: CDR1 SEHNR, CDR2 FQNEAQ (reference sequence).

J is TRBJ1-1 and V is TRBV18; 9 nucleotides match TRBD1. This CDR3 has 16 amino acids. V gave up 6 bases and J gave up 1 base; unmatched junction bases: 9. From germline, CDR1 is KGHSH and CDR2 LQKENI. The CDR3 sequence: CASSRGTGLTNTEAFF. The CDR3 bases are TGTGCCAGCTCCCGGGGGACAGGGTTGACGAACACTGAAGCTTTCTTT.

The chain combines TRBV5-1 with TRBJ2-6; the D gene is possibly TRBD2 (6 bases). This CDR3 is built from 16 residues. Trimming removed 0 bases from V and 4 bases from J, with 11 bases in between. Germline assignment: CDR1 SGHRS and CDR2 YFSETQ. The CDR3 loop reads CASSLDPAGGANVLTF. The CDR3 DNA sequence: TGCGCCAGCAGCTTGGACCCGGCGGGAGGGGCCAACGTCCTGACTTTC.